This T cell receptor (beta chain) was sequenced in a study of molecular identifiers for immune sequencing clone quantification. Study results and caveats: In naive cells, clones above 20 RNA copies held under 1% of molecules, whereas in effector cells they held over 99%.

Libraries of bulk TCR were made by previously described methods (with listed TCR primers). From the PCR reads, TCRdb called clonotypes with MiXCR, one entry per CDR3 protein. This sample has some 100,000 distinct CDR3 sequences, with around a third found just once. On this clonotype: Its antigen remains unknown.

Sorted cells numbering roughly 20,000 to 1,000,000, with 10%, 30% or 50% RNA, yielded the naive CD8 libraries. Sorting selected naive CD8 T cells with a CD8+CD4-CCR7+CD45RA+ phenotype. V lost 1 base, J lost 0 bases, and 10 bases lay in between. The CDR3 totals 15 residues. Germline V gene sequence: CDR1 MDHEN, CDR2 SYDVKM. Sample: naive CD8+ T cells from blood, with Jurkat cell RNA spiked in. Specified subset: FACS-sorted CD8+CD4-CCR7+CD45RA+ naive T cells. The TCR was taken from a human donor in good health. Some libraries in this study had Jurkat cell RNA spiked in. The V call is TRBV28, the J call TRBJ2-7; the D is unclear. The DNA of the CDR3 is TGTGCCAGCAGTTTATTGCTGGAAGACTCCTACGAGCAGTACTTC. As protein: CASSLLLEDSYEQYF. The whole variable domain, filled in from reference TRBV28 and TRBJ2-7, reads DVKVTQSSRYLVKRTGEKVFLECVQDMDHENMFWYRQDPGLGLRLIYFSYDVKMKEKGDIPEGYSVSREKKERFSLILESASTNQTSMYLCASSLLLEDSYEQYFGPGTRLTVT.